The following is a T cell receptor (beta chain) sequence with its context. Germline V lookup: CDR1 SGHDT, CDR2 YYEEEE. V was cut by 3 bases and J by 0 bases, with 7 bases left in between. The CDR3 totals 14 residues. This sample was taken from a study of T cell responses to AZD1222 COVID-19 vaccine. TCRdb's copy holds only in-frame clones and misses some; the assay was immunoSEQ multiplex PCR. The sample carries approximately 200,000 clones, around 86% recorded once. The origin of this receptor is an adult in good health. Sequencing was performed on peripheral blood, taken on day 0 of MenACWY control vaccination. The chain has TRBV5-6 and TRBJ1-5; unclear D gene. The CDR3 sequence: CASSWRVSNQPQHF. CDR3 coding DNA: TGTGCCAGCAGCTGGAGGGTTAGCAATCAGCCCCAGCATTTT.